This T cell receptor (beta chain) emerged from a study of blood T cell repertoires in COVID-19. Study-level background: T cells, B-cell-depleted T cells, or PBMCs provided the cDNA or gDNA that served as material.

The data were produced by immunoSEQ multiplex PCR, yet TCRdb's version contains in-frame clones alone and is incomplete. The sample lists roughly 140,000 clones, roughly 82% occurring once. The CDR3 consists of 17 residues. Germline V CDR1 and CDR2: PRHDT, FYEKMQ (reference sequence). The V end was cut by 0 bases, the J end by 0 bases, with 11 bases between. This receptor was taken from a man in his 70s with acute or convalescent COVID-19. The specimen sequenced was peripheral blood. The chain joins TRBV13 to TRBJ2-2; no definite D call. CDR3 in DNA: TGTGCCAGCAGCTTAGGTCTTGTGAGCCCGAACACCGGGGAGCTGTTTTTT. The encoded protein is CASSLGLVSPNTGELFF.